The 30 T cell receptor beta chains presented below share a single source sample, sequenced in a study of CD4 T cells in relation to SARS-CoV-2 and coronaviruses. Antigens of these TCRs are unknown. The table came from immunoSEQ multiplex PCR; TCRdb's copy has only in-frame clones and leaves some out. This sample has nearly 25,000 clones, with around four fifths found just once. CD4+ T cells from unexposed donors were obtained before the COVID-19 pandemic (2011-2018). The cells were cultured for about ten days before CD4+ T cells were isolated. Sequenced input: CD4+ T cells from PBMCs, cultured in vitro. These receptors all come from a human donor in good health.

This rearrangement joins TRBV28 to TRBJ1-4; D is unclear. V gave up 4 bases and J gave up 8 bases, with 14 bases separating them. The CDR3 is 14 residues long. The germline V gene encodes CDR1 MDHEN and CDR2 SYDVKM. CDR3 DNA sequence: TGTGCCAGCAGTTCGGGAGCCCCGGGGGAAAAACTGTTTTTT. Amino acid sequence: CASSSGAPGEKLFF.

In nucleotides, the CDR3 is TGTGCCAGCAGCTCCTGGGACAGGGGGCTGTACGAGCAGTACTTC. Translating it yields CASSSWDRGLYEQYF. The chain is built from TRBV5-6 and TRBJ2-7; 12 bases agree with TRBD1. Looked up from germline, CDR1 is SGHDT and CDR2 is YYEEEE. V lost 3 bases to trimming and J lost 4 bases; unmatched junction nucleotides: 5. This CDR3 region has 15 residues.

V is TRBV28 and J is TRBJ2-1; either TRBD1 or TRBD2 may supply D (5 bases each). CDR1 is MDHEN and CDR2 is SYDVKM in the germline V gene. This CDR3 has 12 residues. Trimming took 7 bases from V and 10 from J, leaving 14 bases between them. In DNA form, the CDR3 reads TGTGCCAGCAACGCGAGGGACGTAGAGCAGTTCTTC. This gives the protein CASNARDVEQFF.

CDR3 sequence: CASSFGYTDTQYF. The CDR3 DNA sequence: TGTGCCAGCAGCTTCGGATACACAGATACGCAGTATTTT. J is TRBJ2-3 and V is TRBV11-2; no definite D call. This CDR3 has 13 residues. Germline CDR1 is SGHAT and CDR2 is FQNNGV. V lost 3 bases and J lost 2, with 6 bases in between.

The CDR3 region is CASSDEGSGNQPQHF. CDR3 coding DNA: TGTGCCAGCAGTGATGAAGGATCTGGCAATCAGCCCCAGCATTTT. The chain is built from TRBV2 and TRBJ1-5; no definite D call. This CDR3 is 15 amino acids long. CDR1 is SNHLY, CDR2 FYNNEI, per germline. V was shortened by 3 bases and J by 2 bases, with 11 bases between the two germline ends.

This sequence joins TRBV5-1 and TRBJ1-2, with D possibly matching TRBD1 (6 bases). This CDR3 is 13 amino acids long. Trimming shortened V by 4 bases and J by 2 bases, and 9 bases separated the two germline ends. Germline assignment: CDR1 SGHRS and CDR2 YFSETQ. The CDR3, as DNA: TGCGCCAGCAGCCGGGACAAAAACTATGGCTACACCTTC. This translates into CASSRDKNYGYTF.

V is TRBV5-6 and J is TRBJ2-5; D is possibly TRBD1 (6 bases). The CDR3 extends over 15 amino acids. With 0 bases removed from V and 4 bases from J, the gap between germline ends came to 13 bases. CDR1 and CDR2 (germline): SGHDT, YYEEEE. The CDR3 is CASSLVVAGAETQYF. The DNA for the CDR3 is TGTGCCAGCAGCTTGGTGGTCGCAGGGGCAGAGACCCAGTACTTC.

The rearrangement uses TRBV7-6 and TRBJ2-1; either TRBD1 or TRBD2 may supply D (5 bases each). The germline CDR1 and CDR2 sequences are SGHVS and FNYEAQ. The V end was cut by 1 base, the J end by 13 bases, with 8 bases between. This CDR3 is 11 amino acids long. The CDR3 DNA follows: TGTGCCAGCAGCTTAGATGGGACCCAGTTCTTC. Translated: CASSLDGTQFF.

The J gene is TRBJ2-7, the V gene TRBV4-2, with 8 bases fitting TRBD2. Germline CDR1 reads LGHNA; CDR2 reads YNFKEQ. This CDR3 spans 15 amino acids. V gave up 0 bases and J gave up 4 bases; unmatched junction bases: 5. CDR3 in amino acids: CASSQELAGIYEQYF. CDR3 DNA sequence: TGTGCCAGCAGCCAAGAGCTAGCGGGTATTTACGAGCAGTACTTC.

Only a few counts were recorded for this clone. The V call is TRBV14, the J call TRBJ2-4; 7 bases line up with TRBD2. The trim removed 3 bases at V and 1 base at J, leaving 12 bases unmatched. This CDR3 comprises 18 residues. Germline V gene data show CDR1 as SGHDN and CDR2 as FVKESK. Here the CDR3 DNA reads TGTGCCAGCAGCCAGGGGGGGGGACTTGCCCGGGCCAAAAACATTCAGTACTTC. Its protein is CASSQGGGLARAKNIQYF.

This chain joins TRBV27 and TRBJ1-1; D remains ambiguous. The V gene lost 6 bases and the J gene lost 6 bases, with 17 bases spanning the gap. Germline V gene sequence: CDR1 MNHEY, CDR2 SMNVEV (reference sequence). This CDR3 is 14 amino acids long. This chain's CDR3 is CASSHNLQGAEAFF. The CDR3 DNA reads TGTGCCAGCAGCCACAATCTCCAAGGCGCTGAAGCTTTCTTT.

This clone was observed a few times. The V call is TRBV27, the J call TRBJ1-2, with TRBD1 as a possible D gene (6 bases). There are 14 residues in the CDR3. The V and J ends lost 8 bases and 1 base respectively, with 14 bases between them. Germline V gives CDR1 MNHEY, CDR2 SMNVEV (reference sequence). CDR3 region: CASSTGTNNYGYTF. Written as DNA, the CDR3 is TGTGCCAGCTCAACCGGGACAAATAACTATGGCTACACCTTC.

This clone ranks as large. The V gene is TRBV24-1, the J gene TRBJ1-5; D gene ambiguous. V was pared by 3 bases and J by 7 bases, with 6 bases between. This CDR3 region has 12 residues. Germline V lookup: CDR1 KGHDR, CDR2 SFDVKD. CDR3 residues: CATSDGWQPQHF. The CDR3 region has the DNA TGTGCCACCAGTGATGGATGGCAGCCCCAGCATTTT.

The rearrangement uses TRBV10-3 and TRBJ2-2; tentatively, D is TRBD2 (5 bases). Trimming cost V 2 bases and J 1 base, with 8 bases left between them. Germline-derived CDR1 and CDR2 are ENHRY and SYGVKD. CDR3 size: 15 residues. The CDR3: CAISEGRGNTGELFF. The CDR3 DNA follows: TGTGCCATCAGTGAGGGCCGGGGGAACACCGGGGAGCTGTTTTTT.

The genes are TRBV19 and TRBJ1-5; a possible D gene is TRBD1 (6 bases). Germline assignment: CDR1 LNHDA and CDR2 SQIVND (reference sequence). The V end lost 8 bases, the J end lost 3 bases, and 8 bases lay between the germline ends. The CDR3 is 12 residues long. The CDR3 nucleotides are TGTGCCAGTCGGGGGCCCAATCAGCCCCAGCATTTT. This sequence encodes CASRGPNQPQHF.

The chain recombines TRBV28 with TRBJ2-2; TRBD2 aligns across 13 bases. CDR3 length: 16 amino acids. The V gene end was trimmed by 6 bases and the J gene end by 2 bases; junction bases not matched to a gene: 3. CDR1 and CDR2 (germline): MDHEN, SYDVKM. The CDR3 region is CASSRLAGGNTGELFF. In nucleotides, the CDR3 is TGTGCCAGCAGCCGACTAGCGGGAGGTAACACCGGGGAGCTGTTTTTT.

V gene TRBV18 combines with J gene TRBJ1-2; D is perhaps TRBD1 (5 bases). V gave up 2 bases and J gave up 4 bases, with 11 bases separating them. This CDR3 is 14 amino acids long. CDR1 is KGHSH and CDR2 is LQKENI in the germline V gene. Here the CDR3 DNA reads TGTGCCAGCTCACCAGATCCGGGGACCTATGGCTACACCTTC. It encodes CASSPDPGTYGYTF.

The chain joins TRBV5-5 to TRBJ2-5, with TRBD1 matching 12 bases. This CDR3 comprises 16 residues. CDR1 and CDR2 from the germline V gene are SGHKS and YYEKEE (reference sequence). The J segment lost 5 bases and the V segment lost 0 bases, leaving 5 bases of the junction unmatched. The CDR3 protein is CASSLGGTGGAETQYF. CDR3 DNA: TGTGCCAGCAGCTTGGGTGGGACAGGGGGCGCGGAGACCCAGTACTTC. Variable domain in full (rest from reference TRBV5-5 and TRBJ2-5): DAGVTQSPTHLIKTRGQQVTLRCSPISGHKSVSWYQQVLGQGPQFIFQYYEKEERGRGNFPDRFSARQFPNYSSELNVNALLLGDSALYLCASSLGGTGGAETQYFGPGTRLLVL.

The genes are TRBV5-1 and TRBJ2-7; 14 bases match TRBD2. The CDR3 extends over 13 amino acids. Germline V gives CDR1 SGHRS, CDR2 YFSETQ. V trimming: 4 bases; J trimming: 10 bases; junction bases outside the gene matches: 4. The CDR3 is CASSPGLAGVQYF. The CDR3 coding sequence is TGCGCCAGCAGCCCGGGACTAGCGGGAGTACAGTACTTC.

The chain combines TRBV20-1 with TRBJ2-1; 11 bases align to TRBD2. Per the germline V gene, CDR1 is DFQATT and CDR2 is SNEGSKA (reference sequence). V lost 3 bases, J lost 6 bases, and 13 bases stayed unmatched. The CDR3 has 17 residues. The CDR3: CSASSLGGLADSNEQFF. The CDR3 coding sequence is TGCAGTGCTAGTTCCTTGGGGGGACTAGCGGACTCCAATGAGCAGTTCTTC.

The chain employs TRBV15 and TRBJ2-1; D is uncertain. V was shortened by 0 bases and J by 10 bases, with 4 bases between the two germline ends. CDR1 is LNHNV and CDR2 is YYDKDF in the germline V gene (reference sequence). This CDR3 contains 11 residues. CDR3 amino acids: CATSRETEQFF. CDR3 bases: TGTGCCACCAGCAGAGAGACAGAGCAGTTCTTC.

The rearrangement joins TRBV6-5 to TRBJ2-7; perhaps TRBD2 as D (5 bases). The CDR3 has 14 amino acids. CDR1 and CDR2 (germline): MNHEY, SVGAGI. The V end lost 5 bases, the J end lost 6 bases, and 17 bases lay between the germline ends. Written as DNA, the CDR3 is TGTGCCAGCAGTCAAACTAGAGTGGCCACCGAGCAGTACTTC. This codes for CASSQTRVATEQYF.

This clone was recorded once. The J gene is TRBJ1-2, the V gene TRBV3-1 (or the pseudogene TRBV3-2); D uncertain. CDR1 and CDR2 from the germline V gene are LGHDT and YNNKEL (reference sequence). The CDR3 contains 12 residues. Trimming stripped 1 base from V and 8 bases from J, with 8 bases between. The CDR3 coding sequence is TGTGCCAGCAGCCAAGCCTCGGGCGGCTACACCTTC. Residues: CASSQASGGYTF.

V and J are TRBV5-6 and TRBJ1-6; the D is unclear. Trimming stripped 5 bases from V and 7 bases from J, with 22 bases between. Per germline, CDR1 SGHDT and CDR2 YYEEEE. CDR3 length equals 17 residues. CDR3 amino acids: CASSPSPGERVNSPLHF. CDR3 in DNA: TGTGCCAGCAGTCCCTCACCTGGGGAGAGGGTAAATTCACCCCTCCACTTT.

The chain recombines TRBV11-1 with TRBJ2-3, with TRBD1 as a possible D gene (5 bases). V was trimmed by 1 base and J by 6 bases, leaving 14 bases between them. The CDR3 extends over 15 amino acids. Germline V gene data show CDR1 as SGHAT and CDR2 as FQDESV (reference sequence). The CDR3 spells CASSLGVGVADTQYF. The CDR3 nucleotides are TGTGCCAGCAGCTTAGGGGTAGGGGTTGCCGATACGCAGTATTTT.

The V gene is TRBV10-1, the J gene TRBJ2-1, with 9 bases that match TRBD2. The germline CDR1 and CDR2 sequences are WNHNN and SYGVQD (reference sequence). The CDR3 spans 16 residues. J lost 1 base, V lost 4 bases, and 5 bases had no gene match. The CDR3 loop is CASSVDSGSSYNEQFF. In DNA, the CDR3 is TGCGCCAGCAGTGTTGATAGCGGGAGTTCCTACAATGAGCAGTTCTTC.

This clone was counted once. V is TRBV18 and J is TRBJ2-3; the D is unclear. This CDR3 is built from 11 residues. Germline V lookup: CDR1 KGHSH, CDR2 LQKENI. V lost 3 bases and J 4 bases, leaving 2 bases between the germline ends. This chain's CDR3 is CASSPADTQYF. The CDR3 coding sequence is TGTGCCAGCTCACCCGCAGATACGCAGTATTTT.

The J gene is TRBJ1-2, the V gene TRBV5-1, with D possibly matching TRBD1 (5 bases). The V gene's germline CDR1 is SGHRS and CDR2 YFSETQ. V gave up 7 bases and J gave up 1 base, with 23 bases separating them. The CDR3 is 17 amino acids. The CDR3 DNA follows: TGCGCCAGCTCCCTCACGTGGGGCGTGGGTGTTAACTATGGCTACACCTTC. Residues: CASSLTWGVGVNYGYTF.

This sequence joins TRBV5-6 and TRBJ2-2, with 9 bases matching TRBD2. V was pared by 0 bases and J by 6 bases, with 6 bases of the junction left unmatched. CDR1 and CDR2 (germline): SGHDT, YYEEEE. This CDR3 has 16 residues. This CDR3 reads CASSLAPSGNPGELFF. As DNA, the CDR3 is TGTGCCAGCAGCTTGGCGCCTAGCGGGAATCCCGGGGAGCTGTTTTTT.

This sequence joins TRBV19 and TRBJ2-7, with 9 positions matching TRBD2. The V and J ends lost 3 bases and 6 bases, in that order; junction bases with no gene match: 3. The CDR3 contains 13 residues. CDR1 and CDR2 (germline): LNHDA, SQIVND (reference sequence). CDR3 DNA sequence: TGTGCCAGTAGTATGAAAGCGGGAGGCGAGCAGTACTTC. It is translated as CASSMKAGGEQYF.